Listed below are T cell receptor beta chains from one sample, sequenced in a study of T cell repertoires in cytomegalovirus infection. No antigen is known for these receptors. TCRdb fed the reads into MiXCR, producing one record per CDR3 protein. The profile covers some 130,000 distinct CDR3 sequences, with 32% appearing a single time and around 50% taken by the ten largest. Sequences were derived from CD8+ T cells from cultured PBMCs, sampled from culture after CMV antigen stimulation. Receptors were obtained from a human donor in good health (CMV status not recorded). Some clones in this sample may be carry-over from other donors' samples. Each CDR3 is given with its conserved first and last residue. The order of the fields is CDR3 length, V gene, J gene, clone size, D gene, CDR3 protein, CDR3 DNA. D genes are given only for firm matches. Not all rows give a size; the values are once, few, many and, for expanded clones, a class.

cdr3_length: 16
v_call: TRBV28
j_call: TRBJ1-2
clone_size: few
d_call: -
cdr3_aa: CASSFSRDGGGDGYTF
cdr3_nt: TGTGCCAGCAGTTTCTCCCGGGACGGGGGGGGTGATGGCTACACCTTC

cdr3_length: 18
v_call: TRBV5-1
j_call: TRBJ2-4
clone_size: many
d_call: TRBD1
cdr3_aa: CASSLAPPGQGFANIQYF
cdr3_nt: TGCGCCAGCAGCTTGGCACCTCCGGGACAGGGGTTTGCGAACATTCAGTACTTC

cdr3_length: 14
v_call: TRBV5-4
j_call: TRBJ2-7
clone_size: -
d_call: -
cdr3_aa: CASSARVRSYEQYF
cdr3_nt: TGTGCCAGCAGCGCCCGGGTCAGAAGCTACGAGCAGTACTTC

cdr3_length: 15
v_call: TRBV6-8
j_call: TRBJ2-2
clone_size: -
d_call: -
cdr3_aa: CASSYSGGLGGELFF
cdr3_nt: TGTGCCAGCAGTTACTCGGGGGGGCTAGGCGGGGAGCTGTTTTTT

cdr3_length: 18
v_call: TRBV11-1
j_call: TRBJ2-1
clone_size: -
d_call: TRBD2
cdr3_aa: CASSLAFHSGGLHNEQFF
cdr3_nt: TGTGCCAGCAGCTTAGCCTTCCATAGCGGGGGGCTTCACAATGAGCAGTTCTTC

cdr3_length: 15
v_call: TRBV12-3/TRBV12-4
j_call: TRBJ1-5
clone_size: once
d_call: TRBD1
cdr3_aa: CASSPTGGFNQPQHF
cdr3_nt: TGTGCCAGCAGTCCGACAGGGGGCTTTAATCAGCCCCAGCATTTT

cdr3_length: 18
v_call: TRBV28
j_call: TRBJ2-5
clone_size: -
d_call: -
cdr3_aa: CASSTTRTGDDSFRTQYF
cdr3_nt: TGTGCCAGCAGTACAACACGTACGGGGGATGATTCATTTCGGACCCAGTACTTC

cdr3_length: 15
v_call: TRBV6-6
j_call: TRBJ2-3
clone_size: -
d_call: -
cdr3_aa: CASSRTVTSTDTQYF
cdr3_nt: TGTGCCAGCAGTCGTACGGTGACTAGCACAGATACGCAGTATTTT

cdr3_length: 14
v_call: TRBV11-2
j_call: TRBJ2-7
clone_size: -
d_call: -
cdr3_aa: CASSLAPDNYEQYF
cdr3_nt: TGTGCCAGCAGCTTAGCCCCTGATAACTACGAGCAGTACTTC

cdr3_length: 12
v_call: TRBV2
j_call: TRBJ1-1
clone_size: -
d_call: TRBD1
cdr3_aa: CATKSTGTEAFF
cdr3_nt: TGTGCCACCAAGTCGACAGGGACTGAAGCTTTCTTT

cdr3_length: 15
v_call: TRBV27
j_call: TRBJ1-1
clone_size: many
d_call: -
cdr3_aa: CASSTYREGRPEAFF
cdr3_nt: TGTGCCAGCAGTACGTACAGGGAGGGTCGCCCTGAAGCTTTCTTT

cdr3_length: 16
v_call: TRBV28
j_call: TRBJ2-7
clone_size: -
d_call: -
cdr3_aa: CASSFTSSLLGGEQYF
cdr3_nt: TGTGCCAGCAGTTTTACTTCCTCACTACTTGGGGGCGAGCAGTACTTC

cdr3_length: 14
v_call: TRBV19
j_call: TRBJ1-2
clone_size: few
d_call: -
cdr3_aa: CASSIWGRDYGYTF
cdr3_nt: TGTGCCAGTAGTATTTGGGGGCGAGACTATGGCTACACCTTC

cdr3_length: 15
v_call: TRBV28
j_call: TRBJ1-2
clone_size: -
d_call: TRBD1
cdr3_aa: CASRKVQGEWYGYTF
cdr3_nt: TGTGCCAGCAGGAAGGTGCAGGGGGAGTGGTATGGCTACACCTTC

cdr3_length: 13
v_call: TRBV7-2
j_call: TRBJ2-5
clone_size: few
d_call: -
cdr3_aa: CASSYWAYETQYF
cdr3_nt: TGTGCCAGCAGCTATTGGGCATATGAGACCCAGTACTTC

cdr3_length: 15
v_call: TRBV7-9
j_call: TRBJ2-1
clone_size: many
d_call: -
cdr3_aa: CASVVAGSIYNEQFF
cdr3_nt: TGTGCCAGCGTGGTGGCGGGATCTATATACAATGAGCAGTTCTTC

cdr3_length: 14
v_call: TRBV28
j_call: TRBJ2-3
clone_size: few
d_call: -
cdr3_aa: CASSLAQGSDTQYF
cdr3_nt: TGTGCCAGCAGTTTGGCACAGGGCTCAGATACGCAGTATTTT

cdr3_length: 18
v_call: TRBV7-8
j_call: TRBJ2-1
clone_size: many
d_call: -
cdr3_aa: CASSLDRGVRGEGNEQFF
cdr3_nt: TGTGCCAGCAGCTTAGACCGGGGAGTCAGGGGAGAGGGCAATGAGCAGTTCTTC

cdr3_length: 18
v_call: TRBV4-1
j_call: TRBJ2-7
clone_size: many
d_call: -
cdr3_aa: CASSLLPVGPGSHYEQYF
cdr3_nt: TGCGCCAGCAGCCTACTACCCGTAGGACCGGGCTCTCATTACGAGCAGTACTTC

cdr3_length: 17
v_call: TRBV2
j_call: TRBJ2-7
clone_size: many
d_call: -
cdr3_aa: CASSDGGIGPVTYEQYF
cdr3_nt: TGTGCCAGCAGTGATGGCGGAATTGGGCCAGTGACCTACGAGCAGTACTTC

cdr3_length: 24
v_call: TRBV28
j_call: TRBJ1-1
clone_size: -
d_call: TRBD1
cdr3_aa: CASSFNLGERPDQGAGLMNTEAFF
cdr3_nt: TGTGCCAGCAGTTTTAATCTGGGGGAGAGACCAGATCAGGGGGCTGGGCTCATGAACACTGAAGCTTTCTTT

cdr3_length: 14
v_call: TRBV6-6
j_call: TRBJ2-7
clone_size: few
d_call: TRBD1
cdr3_aa: CASTSGTAAYEQYF
cdr3_nt: TGTGCCAGCACATCCGGGACAGCAGCCTACGAGCAGTACTTC

cdr3_length: 15
v_call: TRBV4-1
j_call: TRBJ1-1
clone_size: -
d_call: -
cdr3_aa: CASSLGLGVSTEAFF
cdr3_nt: TGCGCCAGCAGCCTCGGTTTGGGAGTATCCACTGAAGCTTTCTTT

cdr3_length: 16
v_call: TRBV6-5
j_call: TRBJ1-1
clone_size: few
d_call: TRBD1
cdr3_aa: CASSYAHWDRGTEAFF
cdr3_nt: TGTGCCAGCAGTTACGCACACTGGGACAGGGGAACTGAAGCTTTCTTT

cdr3_length: 12
v_call: TRBV30
j_call: TRBJ2-2
clone_size: few
d_call: -
cdr3_aa: CAWSINTGELFF
cdr3_nt: TGTGCCTGGTCGATTAACACCGGGGAGCTGTTTTTT

cdr3_length: 13
v_call: TRBV7-9
j_call: TRBJ2-5
clone_size: few
d_call: -
cdr3_aa: CASSLGEQETQYF
cdr3_nt: TGTGCCAGCAGCTTAGGGGAACAAGAGACCCAGTACTTC

cdr3_length: 13
v_call: TRBV2
j_call: TRBJ1-1
clone_size: -
d_call: -
cdr3_aa: CASRAELGTEAFF
cdr3_nt: TGTGCCAGCAGAGCAGAACTTGGCACTGAAGCTTTCTTT

cdr3_length: 17
v_call: TRBV27
j_call: TRBJ2-1
clone_size: few
d_call: -
cdr3_aa: CASSDGVGPLLYNEQFF
cdr3_nt: TGTGCCAGCAGTGATGGGGTGGGACCTCTCCTATACAATGAGCAGTTCTTC

cdr3_length: 14
v_call: TRBV27
j_call: TRBJ1-1
clone_size: -
d_call: -
cdr3_aa: CASSLDTGSLGAFF
cdr3_nt: TGTGCCAGCAGTCTTGATACAGGGTCCTTAGGTGCTTTCTTT

cdr3_length: 16
v_call: TRBV7-2
j_call: TRBJ2-5
clone_size: many
d_call: -
cdr3_aa: CASSLGDWRTQETQYF
cdr3_nt: TGTGCCAGCAGCTTAGGGGACTGGAGGACTCAAGAGACCCAGTACTTC

cdr3_length: 15
v_call: TRBV7-6
j_call: TRBJ2-7
clone_size: -
d_call: TRBD1
cdr3_aa: CASSKGQDPPGEQYF
cdr3_nt: TGTGCCAGCAGCAAGGGACAGGACCCTCCGGGCGAGCAGTACTTC

cdr3_length: 17
v_call: TRBV5-6
j_call: TRBJ1-1
clone_size: few
d_call: -
cdr3_aa: CASSSRGSRVYRTEAFF
cdr3_nt: TGTGCCAGCAGCTCACGTGGTTCGAGGGTTTATCGGACTGAAGCTTTCTTT

cdr3_length: 12
v_call: TRBV19
j_call: TRBJ1-2
clone_size: few
d_call: -
cdr3_aa: CASTGSLDGYTF
cdr3_nt: TGTGCCAGTACCGGGAGCTTAGATGGCTACACCTTC

cdr3_length: 16
v_call: TRBV4-1
j_call: TRBJ2-2
clone_size: -
d_call: -
cdr3_aa: CASSQGPGVGTGELFF
cdr3_nt: TGCGCCAGCAGCCAAGGGCCAGGGGTGGGAACCGGGGAGCTGTTTTTT

cdr3_length: 14
v_call: TRBV14
j_call: TRBJ2-3
clone_size: -
d_call: TRBD2
cdr3_aa: CASSQLSGADTQYF
cdr3_nt: TGTGCCAGCAGCCAACTTAGCGGGGCAGATACGCAGTATTTT

cdr3_length: 14
v_call: TRBV5-3
j_call: TRBJ2-7
clone_size: -
d_call: -
cdr3_aa: CASSLGLKTYEQYF
cdr3_nt: TGTGCCAGCAGCTTGGGTCTCAAAACCTACGAGCAGTACTTC

cdr3_length: 13
v_call: TRBV11-2
j_call: TRBJ2-5
clone_size: many
d_call: -
cdr3_aa: CASYTDGGETQYF
cdr3_nt: TGTGCCAGCTATACCGACGGAGGGGAGACCCAGTACTTC

cdr3_length: 15
v_call: TRBV12-3/TRBV12-4
j_call: TRBJ2-3
clone_size: -
d_call: TRBD2
cdr3_aa: CASSEPGLATDTQYF
cdr3_nt: TGTGCCAGCAGCGAGCCGGGACTAGCAACAGATACGCAGTATTTT

cdr3_length: 13
v_call: TRBV28
j_call: TRBJ1-1
clone_size: -
d_call: TRBD1
cdr3_aa: CASSLPGTDEAFF
cdr3_nt: TGTGCCAGCAGTTTGCCGGGGACAGATGAAGCTTTCTTT

cdr3_length: 12
v_call: TRBV6-1
j_call: TRBJ2-7
clone_size: -
d_call: TRBD2
cdr3_aa: CASGGGTYEQYF
cdr3_nt: TGTGCCAGCGGGGGGGGTACCTACGAGCAGTACTTC

cdr3_length: 14
v_call: TRBV11-1
j_call: TRBJ2-7
clone_size: few
d_call: TRBD1
cdr3_aa: CASSFRGTGREQYF
cdr3_nt: TGTGCCAGCAGTTTTAGGGGGACAGGACGCGAGCAGTACTTC

cdr3_length: 14
v_call: TRBV4-1
j_call: TRBJ2-7
clone_size: -
d_call: TRBD1
cdr3_aa: CASSQRTGDDEQYF
cdr3_nt: TGCGCCAGCAGCCAGAGGACAGGGGATGACGAGCAGTACTTC

cdr3_length: 15
v_call: TRBV18
j_call: TRBJ2-1
clone_size: -
d_call: -
cdr3_aa: CASSPRASSDNEQFF
cdr3_nt: TGTGCCAGCTCACCACGGGCCAGCTCCGACAATGAGCAGTTCTTC

cdr3_length: 13
v_call: TRBV7-2
j_call: TRBJ2-1
clone_size: many
d_call: -
cdr3_aa: CASSLGVGNEQFF
cdr3_nt: TGTGCCAGCAGCTTAGGAGTAGGAAATGAGCAGTTCTTC

cdr3_length: 14
v_call: TRBV7-6
j_call: TRBJ2-3
clone_size: few
d_call: -
cdr3_aa: CASSLLGITDTQYF
cdr3_nt: TGTGCCAGCAGCTTATTGGGGATCACAGATACGCAGTATTTT

cdr3_length: 20
v_call: TRBV11-2
j_call: TRBJ2-5
clone_size: -
d_call: -
cdr3_aa: CASSFFPGTREAQLQETQYF
cdr3_nt: TGTGCCAGCAGCTTTTTTCCCGGGACACGGGAGGCCCAGCTCCAAGAGACCCAGTACTTC

cdr3_length: 16
v_call: TRBV6-5
j_call: TRBJ2-2
clone_size: few
d_call: TRBD2
cdr3_aa: CASSWDRGGDTGELFF
cdr3_nt: TGTGCCAGCAGTTGGGACCGGGGGGGTGACACCGGGGAGCTGTTTTTT

cdr3_length: 14
v_call: TRBV20-1
j_call: TRBJ2-1
clone_size: -
d_call: TRBD2
cdr3_aa: CSASSGVLDNEQFF
cdr3_nt: TGCAGTGCCTCTAGCGGAGTGTTGGACAATGAGCAGTTCTTC

cdr3_length: 16
v_call: TRBV7-3
j_call: TRBJ2-3
clone_size: -
d_call: -
cdr3_aa: CASSERGRMGTDTQYF
cdr3_nt: TGTGCCAGCAGCGAAAGGGGGAGGATGGGCACAGATACGCAGTATTTT

cdr3_length: 14
v_call: TRBV19
j_call: TRBJ1-1
clone_size: few
d_call: -
cdr3_aa: CASSISGGSTEAFF
cdr3_nt: TGTGCCAGTAGTATCTCTGGGGGGAGCACTGAAGCTTTCTTT

cdr3_length: 14
v_call: TRBV6-1
j_call: TRBJ2-4
clone_size: -
d_call: -
cdr3_aa: CASSAPSRLDIQYF
cdr3_nt: TGTGCCAGCAGCGCGCCCAGTCGGCTTGACATTCAGTACTTC

cdr3_length: 16
v_call: TRBV30
j_call: TRBJ1-5
clone_size: -
d_call: -
cdr3_aa: CAWSVRQGMGNQPQHF
cdr3_nt: TGTGCCTGGAGTGTACGTCAGGGGATGGGCAATCAGCCCCAGCATTTT

cdr3_length: 14
v_call: TRBV6-6
j_call: TRBJ2-1
clone_size: -
d_call: -
cdr3_aa: CASSYSSPYNEQFF
cdr3_nt: TGTGCCAGCAGTTACTCCAGTCCCTACAATGAGCAGTTCTTC

cdr3_length: 16
v_call: TRBV4-1
j_call: TRBJ2-1
clone_size: -
d_call: -
cdr3_aa: CASSQDDWSDYNEQFF
cdr3_nt: TGCGCCAGCAGCCAAGACGATTGGTCGGACTACAATGAGCAGTTCTTC

cdr3_length: 16
v_call: TRBV7-2
j_call: TRBJ2-1
clone_size: -
d_call: TRBD2
cdr3_aa: CASSSTSGGPYNEQFF
cdr3_nt: TGTGCCAGCAGCTCCACAAGCGGGGGTCCGTACAATGAGCAGTTCTTC

cdr3_length: 15
v_call: TRBV12-3/TRBV12-4
j_call: TRBJ2-7
clone_size: -
d_call: TRBD1
cdr3_aa: CASNEGGQAYREQYF
cdr3_nt: TGTGCCAGCAACGAAGGGGGACAGGCGTATCGAGAGCAGTACTTC

cdr3_length: 15
v_call: TRBV2
j_call: TRBJ1-6
clone_size: -
d_call: -
cdr3_aa: CASPGVGSSDSPLHF
cdr3_nt: TGTGCCAGCCCCGGGGTGGGCAGCTCCGACTCACCCCTCCACTTT

cdr3_length: 16
v_call: TRBV5-1
j_call: TRBJ1-1
clone_size: -
d_call: TRBD1
cdr3_aa: CASSLGWTGGHTEAFF
cdr3_nt: TGCGCCAGCAGCTTGGGGTGGACAGGGGGGCACACTGAAGCTTTCTTT